A selection of T cell receptor beta chains follows, all from one sample in a study of blood T cell repertoires in COVID-19. Data came from immunoSEQ multiplex PCR; TCRdb stores just in-frame clones and leaves some out. The table records approximately 170,000 clones, around 80% of them present only once. Sequencing was done on a sample of PBMCs or T cells enriched from blood (not recorded which). The source is a woman in her 70s in a cohort exposed to, infected with or recovered from COVID-19 (not recorded which). CDR3s include the opening cysteine and the closing phenylalanine or tryptophan. Fields, in order: J gene, V gene, clone size, D gene, CDR3 protein, CDR3 DNA. The D gene is left open where the match is weak. Clone size is shown for a subset of rows, as once, few, many or a class of expanded clone.

J: TRBJ2-7; V: TRBV5-1; size: NA; D: NA; CDR3: CASRPGLATYEQYF; DNA: TGCGCCAGCAGGCCGGGACTTGCTACCTACGAGCAGTACTTC
J: TRBJ2-7; V: TRBV5-5; size: NA; D: NA; CDR3: CASSLGPMEYEQYF; DNA: TGTGCCAGCAGCTTGGGACCGATGGAGTACGAGCAGTACTTC
J: TRBJ2-3; V: TRBV18; size: NA; D: NA; CDR3: CASSPTYTDTQYF; DNA: TGTGCCAGCTCCCCGACTTACACAGATACGCAGTATTTT
J: TRBJ2-3; V: TRBV24-1; size: NA; D: NA; CDR3: CATSDSGRHTQYF; DNA: TGTGCCACCAGTGATTCCGGGAGACATACGCAGTATTTT
J: TRBJ1-6; V: TRBV2; size: few; D: NA; CDR3: CASSAFNSPLHF; DNA: TGTGCCAGCAGTGCGTTTAATTCACCCCTCCACTTT
J: TRBJ2-3; V: TRBV7-2; size: NA; D: NA; CDR3: CASSKINRGTDTQYF; DNA: TGTGCCAGCAGCAAGATCAATAGAGGCACAGATACGCAGTATTTT
J: TRBJ2-1; V: TRBV7-9; size: NA; D: NA; CDR3: CASSWTDNEQFF; DNA: TGTGCCAGCAGCTGGACAGACAATGAGCAGTTCTTC
J: TRBJ1-2; V: TRBV4-2; size: NA; D: NA; CDR3: CASSQVAAGMDYGYTF; DNA: TGTGCCAGCAGCCAAGTTGCGGCAGGGATGGACTATGGCTACACCTTC
J: TRBJ2-7; V: TRBV5-1; size: few; D: TRBD1; CDR3: CASSLDGTGLYEQYF; DNA: TGCGCCAGCAGCTTGGACGGGACAGGGCTCTACGAGCAGTACTTC
J: TRBJ2-4; V: TRBV3-1/TRBV3-2; size: NA; D: TRBD1; CDR3: CASSQVGTGGIIQYF; DNA: TGTGCCAGCAGCCAAGTGGGGACAGGGGGCATCATTCAGTACTTC
J: TRBJ2-1; V: TRBV5-5; size: NA; D: NA; CDR3: CASSRLGHNEQFF; DNA: TGTGCCAGCAGCCGCCTAGGCCACAATGAGCAGTTCTTC
J: TRBJ1-2; V: TRBV3-1/TRBV3-2; size: NA; D: TRBD1; CDR3: CASRAGGGGYTF; DNA: TGTGCCAGCCGGGCAGGGGGCGGTGGCTACACCTTC
J: TRBJ2-5; V: TRBV30; size: NA; D: TRBD2; CDR3: CAWSRKPSGRGETQYF; DNA: TGTGCCTGGAGTCGAAAGCCTAGCGGGAGGGGAGAGACCCAGTACTTC
J: TRBJ2-1; V: TRBV9; size: NA; D: TRBD2; CDR3: CASSVEPGLADYNEQFF; DNA: TGTGCCAGCAGCGTAGAGCCGGGACTAGCGGACTACAATGAGCAGTTCTTC
J: TRBJ1-5; V: TRBV28; size: NA; D: NA; CDR3: CASSFGRQGEPQHF; DNA: TGTGCCAGCAGTTTCGGGCGGCAAGGGGAGCCCCAGCATTTT
J: TRBJ2-1; V: TRBV7-6; size: once; D: TRBD2; CDR3: CASSPTSGGSQEQFF; DNA: TGTGCCAGCAGCCCTACTAGCGGGGGAAGTCAGGAGCAGTTCTTC
J: TRBJ2-5; V: TRBV11-3; size: NA; D: TRBD2; CDR3: CASSLDRLAGVGETQYF; DNA: TGTGCCAGCAGCTTAGATCGACTAGCGGGAGTCGGGGAGACCCAGTACTTC
J: TRBJ2-2; V: TRBV28; size: NA; D: NA; CDR3: CASRAFTGELFF; DNA: TGTGCCAGCAGGGCCTTCACCGGGGAGCTGTTTTTT
J: TRBJ2-2; V: TRBV5-1; size: NA; D: TRBD1; CDR3: CASRGTGNTGELFF; DNA: TGCGCCAGCAGGGGGACAGGGAACACCGGGGAGCTGTTTTTT
J: TRBJ1-1; V: TRBV7-2; size: NA; D: NA; CDR3: CASSLAGLSLITAFF; DNA: TGTGCCAGCAGCTTAGCCGGACTCTCACTCATTACGGCTTTCTTT
J: TRBJ1-4; V: TRBV6-5; size: NA; D: NA; CDR3: CASSPRRGTHEKLFF; DNA: TGTGCCAGCAGTCCAAGGAGGGGAACCCATGAAAAACTGTTTTTT
J: TRBJ2-7; V: TRBV3-1/TRBV3-2; size: NA; D: NA; CDR3: CASSQRGEQYF; DNA: TGTGCCAGCAGCCAACGGGGCGAGCAGTACTTC
J: TRBJ2-3; V: TRBV5-1; size: NA; D: NA; CDR3: CASRGQGGDTQYF; DNA: TGCGCCAGCAGAGGTCAGGGAGGCGATACGCAGTATTTT
J: TRBJ1-1; V: TRBV20-1; size: NA; D: TRBD1; CDR3: CSASHRGRNTEAFF; DNA: TGCAGTGCTAGTCACAGGGGACGGAACACTGAAGCTTTCTTT
J: TRBJ2-2; V: TRBV27; size: NA; D: NA; CDR3: CATSRVNTGELFF; DNA: TGTGCTACCTCCAGGGTGAACACCGGGGAGCTGTTTTTT
J: TRBJ1-2; V: TRBV10-3; size: NA; D: NA; CDR3: CAISERSGTANYGYTF; DNA: TGTGCCATCAGTGAGCGGTCCGGGACTGCAAACTATGGCTACACCTTC
J: TRBJ1-1; V: TRBV30; size: NA; D: TRBD1; CDR3: CACYGARGRGTEAFF; DNA: TGTGCCTGCTATGGGGCAAGGGGGCGGGGCACTGAAGCTTTCTTT
J: TRBJ1-1; V: TRBV5-1; size: NA; D: NA; CDR3: CASGGQDTEAFF; DNA: TGCGCCAGTGGAGGTCAGGACACTGAAGCTTTCTTT
J: TRBJ2-7; V: TRBV10-3; size: NA; D: TRBD2; CDR3: CANAPGDYGYEQYF; DNA: TGTGCCAACGCACCGGGGGACTATGGCTACGAGCAGTACTTC
J: TRBJ2-3; V: TRBV10-3; size: NA; D: NA; CDR3: CAISEDRRYTDTQYF; DNA: TGTGCCATCAGTGAAGACAGGAGATACACAGATACGCAGTATTTT
J: TRBJ2-7; V: TRBV5-6; size: NA; D: TRBD2; CDR3: CASSLGEGREQYF; DNA: TGTGCCAGCAGCTTGGGGGAGGGACGCGAGCAGTACTTC
J: TRBJ2-5; V: TRBV30; size: NA; D: TRBD1; CDR3: CAWKGQGVETQYF; DNA: TGTGCCTGGAAAGGACAGGGTGTGGAGACCCAGTACTTC
J: TRBJ2-2; V: TRBV24-1; size: once; D: TRBD1; CDR3: CATSDRTGGNTGELFF; DNA: TGTGCCACCAGTGACAGGACAGGGGGGAACACCGGGGAGCTGTTTTTT
J: TRBJ1-6; V: TRBV18; size: NA; D: TRBD1; CDR3: CASSPGQGRSPLHF; DNA: TGTGCCAGCTCACCAGGACAGGGAAGATCACCCCTCCACTTT
J: TRBJ2-7; V: TRBV5-5; size: NA; D: TRBD1; CDR3: CASSLLQGDGEQYF; DNA: TGTGCCAGCAGCTTGTTACAGGGGGACGGGGAGCAGTACTTC